One T cell receptor beta chain is described in this entry. The sample is drawn from a study of T cells in Graves' hyperthyroidism and ophthalmopathy. The germline gives CDR1 SQVTM, CDR2 ANQGSEA. CDR3 length: 11 amino acids. V gave up 7 bases and J gave up 2 bases, with 8 bases separating them. The authors obtained PBMCs from 10 ml of fresh peripheral blood. What was amplified from RNA transcripts were TCR beta CDR3 regions. The primer set for the first-round RT-PCR of the TCR CDR3 was HTBI. MiXCR, applied by TCRdb to the multiplex PCR reads, yields one record per CDR3 protein. The repertoire includes about 640,000 distinct CDR3 sequences, more than 20% of them detected once, and about 35% sits in the top ten.

The TCR sequence derives from a man aged 25 to 40 with Graves' ophthalmopathy. The material sequenced was blood. This chain joins TRBV29-1 and TRBJ1-2; D unclear. CDR3 amino acids: CSAFRNYGYTF. In nucleotides, the CDR3 is TGCAGCGCTTTTAGGAACTATGGCTACACCTTC.